The subject of this entry is one T cell receptor (beta chain). This record belongs to a study of blood T cell repertoires in COVID-19. Overall study: Sources were T cells, B-cell-depleted T cells, or PBMCs; the material itself was cDNA or gDNA.

The CDR3 extends over 14 amino acids. Germline CDR1 and CDR2: LNHDA and SQIVND (reference sequence). Trimming pared 2 bases from V and 5 bases from J, leaving 12 bases between. Across over 20 US areas, participants ranged in age from about 18 to 100 years. In the 2 weeks before study entry, exposed participants met a COVID-19 case, which was PCR-confirmed or clinician-diagnosed. Produced via immunoSEQ multiplex PCR; TCRdb's table is partial and in-frame only. The sample contains under 150,000 clones, 84% of which appear only once. The sequenced material came from PBMCs or T cells enriched from blood (not recorded which). This TCR derives from a woman aged 50 to 60 who had been exposed to COVID-19. The chain uses TRBV19 and TRBJ1-2; the D gene is possibly TRBD1 (5 bases). CDR3 residues: CASSIQGIGYGYTF. For the CDR3, the DNA is TGTGCCAGTAGTATACAGGGTATTGGGTATGGCTACACCTTC.